Sequencing of this T cell receptor (beta chain) was carried out in a study of cytomegalovirus exposure and HLA in healthy donors. The primer mix had 60 Vbeta and 13 Jbeta primers. TCRdb's copy holds only in-frame clones and misses some; the assay was immunoSEQ multiplex PCR. The listing contains some 33,000 clones. The CDR3 covers 15 residues. The J segment lost 1 base and the V segment lost 0 bases, leaving 4 bases of the junction unmatched. The V gene's germline CDR1 is SGDLS and CDR2 YYNGEE. V is TRBV9 and J is TRBJ2-7; the match to TRBD2 covers 7 bases. The receptor was isolated from a female donor in good health and CMV-seronegative. The material sequenced was PBMCs. The CDR3 DNA is TGTGCCAGCAGCGTAGGGCTAGCGGAGTCCTACGAGCAGTACTTC. Protein: CASSVGLAESYEQYF.